One sample yielded the 14 T cell receptor beta chains listed below, sequenced in a study of blood T cell repertoires in COVID-19 (dated by TCRdb to the early 2020s). The library was obtained by the immunoSEQ multiplex PCR assay. TCRdb carries this immuneACCESS record with in-frame sequences only. Its versions omit some clonotypes, under half of them owing to an unresolved V gene in the studies checked, with the rest unexplained. This sample holds approximately 44,000 clones; approximately 89% were observed only once. The top ten hold 1% to 1.5% of the sample. Material for sequencing was peripheral blood. These receptor sequences come from a woman in her thirties or forties with acute or convalescent COVID-19.

The chain couples TRBV6-6 to TRBJ2-7, with 10 nucleotides matching TRBD1. CDR3 length: 14 amino acids. Germline V gene data show CDR1 as MNHNY and CDR2 as SVGAGI (reference sequence). Unmatched junction bases numbered 3, after V lost 5 bases and J lost 2 bases. DNA for the CDR3: TGTGCCAGCAGTGCCGGGACAGGGGCCTACGAGCAGTACTTC. It codes for CASSAGTGAYEQYF.

This rearrangement joins TRBV4-2 to TRBJ1-2; 9 positions agree with TRBD1. V lost 0 bases, J lost 7 bases, and 6 bases stayed unmatched. Germline V CDR1 and CDR2: LGHNA, YNFKEQ. The CDR3 covers 15 residues. In DNA, the CDR3 is TGTGCCAGCAGCCAAGATAAACAGGGGGCAGGTGGCTACACCTTC. This gives the protein CASSQDKQGAGGYTF.

V and J are TRBV27 and TRBJ1-1; no reliable D call. The germline CDR1 and CDR2 sequences are MNHEY and SMNVEV (reference sequence). This CDR3 has 14 amino acids. V lost 4 bases, J lost 1 base, and 10 bases lay in between. The CDR3: CASSSRPSNTEAFF. Written as DNA, the CDR3 is TGTGCCAGCAGTTCGCGTCCATCGAACACTGAAGCTTTCTTT.

V gene TRBV5-1 combines with J gene TRBJ2-7; D is perhaps TRBD2 (5 bases). The V gene lost 0 bases and the J gene lost 6 bases, with 10 bases spanning the gap. The CDR3 runs 13 residues. Germline CDR1 is SGHRS and CDR2 is YFSETQ. The CDR3 DNA is TGCGCCAGCAGCTTGGAAGTCGGAGGCGAGCAGTACTTC. Translating it yields CASSLEVGGEQYF.

In nucleotides, the CDR3 is TGTGCCAGCAGGACCGGGACAGCATACAATGAGCAGTTCTTC. Translation gives CASRTGTAYNEQFF. The chain couples TRBV3-1 (or the pseudogene TRBV3-2) to TRBJ2-1; 7 nucleotides align to TRBD1. V trimming: 6 bases; J trimming: 4 bases; junction bases outside the gene matches: 6. The CDR3 runs 14 residues. The V gene's germline CDR1 is LGHDT and CDR2 YNNKEL (reference sequence).

The V call is TRBV3-1 (or the pseudogene TRBV3-2), the J call TRBJ2-7, with 7 bases that match TRBD1. Germline loops: CDR1 LGHDT, CDR2 YNNKEL (reference sequence). The CDR3 length is 15 residues. The V and J ends lost 1 base and 1 base, in that order; junction bases with no gene match: 4. CDR3 amino acids: CASSQATGQSYEQYF. The CDR3 region has the DNA TGTGCCAGCAGCCAAGCGACAGGGCAATCCTACGAGCAGTACTTC.

This clone was seen once. The gene calls are TRBV2 and TRBJ2-1; D not resolved. The germline V gene encodes CDR1 SNHLY and CDR2 FYNNEI. Trimming pared 7 bases from V and 0 bases from J, leaving 7 bases between. The CDR3 is 13 residues long. DNA for the CDR3: TGTGCCAGCACCTCGAGCTCCTACAATGAGCAGTTCTTC. Amino acids: CASTSSSYNEQFF.

This chain joins TRBV6-1 and TRBJ1-6; 9 bases line up with TRBD1. The CDR3 runs 19 residues. Germline CDR1 is MNHNS and CDR2 is SASEGT. The J segment lost 0 bases and the V segment lost 4 bases, leaving 10 bases of the junction unmatched. CDR3 sequence reads: CASSGVTGGSISYNSPLHF. The CDR3 DNA follows: TGTGCCAGCAGTGGAGTCACAGGGGGCTCGATCTCCTATAATTCACCCCTCCACTTT.

The chain carries TRBV6-5 and TRBJ1-2; 7 nucleotides agree with TRBD1. J lost 6 bases, V lost 7 bases, and 8 bases had no gene match. This CDR3 has 13 amino acids. Germline lookup yields CDR1 MNHEY and CDR2 SVGAGI. CDR3 sequence reads: CASTKQGWNGYTF. CDR3 sequence (DNA): TGTGCCAGCACCAAACAGGGGTGGAATGGCTACACCTTC.

V gene TRBV9 combines with J gene TRBJ2-2; D may be TRBD2 (5 bases). This CDR3 is 15 amino acids long. Per germline, CDR1 SGDLS and CDR2 YYNGEE. The germline V and J ends were trimmed by 3 bases and 0 bases, with 9 bases remaining between them. CDR3: CASSDKRSNTGELFF. The CDR3, as DNA: TGTGCCAGCAGCGACAAGCGGTCGAACACCGGGGAGCTGTTTTTT.

The chain carries TRBV5-1 and TRBJ2-1; 10 bases line up with TRBD2. The germline V gene encodes CDR1 SGHRS and CDR2 YFSETQ. This CDR3 contains 16 residues. Trimming took 4 bases from V and 2 from J; bases not matched to a gene: 6. The CDR3 protein is CASSPKGLAPYNEQFF. CDR3 DNA: TGCGCCAGCAGCCCGAAGGGACTAGCGCCCTACAATGAGCAGTTCTTC.

This clone occurred once. J is TRBJ1-1 and V is TRBV6-1; D gene unclear. Germline V CDR1 and CDR2: MNHNS, SASEGT. The CDR3 totals 13 residues. Trimming removed 2 bases at V and 10 bases at J, with 14 bases between. CDR3 region: CASSESLLTGAFF. DNA of the CDR3: TGTGCCAGCAGTGAATCACTCTTAACGGGAGCTTTCTTT.

The genes are TRBV5-1 and TRBJ2-2; D remains unclear. CDR1 is SGHRS and CDR2 is YFSETQ in the germline V gene. The CDR3 sequence is 14 residues long. Trimming removed 2 bases at V and 5 bases at J, with 10 bases between. The DNA for the CDR3 is TGCGCCAGCAGCTTAGCGAGTTCTACCGGGGAGCTGTTTTTT. Translation: CASSLASSTGELFF. Complete variable domain (other parts from reference TRBV5-1 and TRBJ2-2): KAGVTQTPRYLIKTRGQQVTLSCSPISGHRSVSWYQQTPGQGLQFLFEYFSETQRNKGNFPGRFSGRQFSNSRSEMNVSTLELGDSALYLCASSLASSTGELFFGEGSRLTVL.

This chain connects TRBV30 to TRBJ2-5; 7 positions agree with TRBD1. There are 12 residues in the CDR3. Looked up from germline, CDR1 is GTSNPN and CDR2 is SVGIG (reference sequence). V dropped 7 bases and J dropped 3; count of bases not matched to a gene: 5. The DNA for the CDR3 is TGTGCCTACGGGACAGACGAAGAGACCCAGTACTTC. It is translated as CAYGTDEETQYF.